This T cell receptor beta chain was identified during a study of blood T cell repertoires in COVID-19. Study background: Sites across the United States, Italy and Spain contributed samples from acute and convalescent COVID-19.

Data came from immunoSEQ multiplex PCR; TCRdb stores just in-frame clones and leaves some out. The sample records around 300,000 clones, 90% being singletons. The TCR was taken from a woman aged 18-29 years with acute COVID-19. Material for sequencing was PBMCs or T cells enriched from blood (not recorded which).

CDR3 in amino acids: CASSPRGGTGSYEQYF. DNA of the CDR3: TGTGCCAGCAGCCCCAGAGGGGGGACAGGGTCCTACGAGCAGTACTTC. J is TRBJ2-7 and V is TRBV7-8; 9 bases line up with TRBD1. Germline CDR1 and CDR2: SGHVS and FQNEAQ. This CDR3 is built from 16 residues. The ends lost 5 bases at V and 1 base at J; junction bases unmatched: 9. Based on the CDR3 plus reference TRBV7-8 and TRBJ2-7, the full variable domain is GAGVSQSPRYKVAKRGQDVALRCDPISGHVSLFWYQQALGQGPEFLTYFQNEAQLDKSGLPSDRFFAERPEGSVSTLKIQRTQQEDSAVYLCASSPRGGTGSYEQYFGPGTRLTVT.